These T cell receptor beta chains were read from a single sample in a study of Ad26.COV2.S vaccination and SARS-CoV-2 variants. Here immunoSEQ multiplex PCR was the method, and the copy in TCRdb shows in-frame clones only, minus some. The top ten clones hold under 3.5% of a sample with 350,000 to 400,000 clones, less than 90% of them seen once. The material was peripheral blood, obtained in a trial of Ad26.COV2.S vaccine versus placebo. The source is a person between 18 and 65 years old who received the Ad26.COV2.S COVID-19 vaccine or a placebo. Both conserved end residues are part of each CDR3. D genes are given only for firm matches. Clone size is stated in some rows and not others, as once, few, many or a class when expanded.

>TRBJ1-5|-|TRBV3-1/TRBV3-2|-
CASSQGLNQPQHF
TGTGCCAGCAGCCAGGGACTTAATCAGCCCCAGCATTTT
>TRBJ1-4|-|TRBV20-1|-
CSATSNEKLFF
TGCAGTGCTACGTCGAATGAAAAACTGTTTTTT
>TRBJ2-5|-|TRBV5-1|-
CASSLVVDYGETQYF
TGCGCCAGCAGCTTGGTAGTCGACTATGGAGAGACCCAGTACTTC
>TRBJ2-7|-|TRBV2|-
CASSKAGLEYEQYF
TGTGCCAGCAGTAAGGCGGGACTTGAATACGAGCAGTACTTC
>TRBJ2-2|TRBD1|TRBV6-5|-
CASSTGTGNTGELFF
TGTGCCAGCAGTACCGGGACAGGGAACACCGGGGAGCTGTTTTTT
>TRBJ2-1|-|TRBV29-1|-
CSFSGGPLNEQFF
TGCAGCTTCTCCGGGGGCCCACTCAATGAGCAGTTCTTC
>TRBJ1-5|-|TRBV6-2/TRBV6-3|-
CASSYLGMGDQPQHF
TGTGCCAGCAGTTACTTGGGGATGGGCGATCAGCCCCAGCATTTT
>TRBJ1-2|-|TRBV2|once
CASSEQFSGARGGYTF
TGTGCCAGCAGTGAACAGTTTTCGGGGGCGCGGGGCGGCTACACCTTC
>TRBJ1-3|-|TRBV5-1|-
CASSLSRSTGNTIYF
TGCGCCAGCAGCTTGAGTCGGTCGACTGGAAACACCATATATTTT
>TRBJ2-1|-|TRBV25-1|-
CASSEYRLGDEQFF
TGTGCCAGCAGTGAATACCGCCTCGGGGATGAGCAGTTCTTC
>TRBJ2-7|-|TRBV14|-
CASSQAVGGEQYF
TGTGCCAGCAGCCAAGCTGTCGGGGGTGAGCAGTACTTC
>TRBJ1-5|-|TRBV6-6|-
CASSPSGPEGPDQPQHF
TGTGCCAGCAGTCCGTCGGGCCCCGAAGGGCCAGATCAGCCCCAGCATTTT
>TRBJ1-5|TRBD1|TRBV2|-
CASSPGTGDRAQHF
TGTGCCAGCAGCCCCGGGACAGGGGACAGAGCCCAGCATTTT
>TRBJ1-3|-|TRBV5-4|-
CASSLDAGNTIYF
TGTGCCAGCAGCTTGGATGCGGGAAACACCATATATTTT
>TRBJ1-2|-|TRBV2|-
CASSDSRNYGYTF
TGTGCCAGCAGTGACTCAAGGAACTATGGCTACACCTTC
>TRBJ1-3|-|TRBV7-9|-
CASSLAAGYLSGNTIYF
TGTGCCAGCAGCTTAGCGGCAGGGTACCTCTCTGGAAACACCATATATTTT
>TRBJ2-6|-|TRBV4-3|-
CASSQVYRSGANVLTF
TGCGCCAGCAGCCAAGTGTATCGCTCTGGGGCCAACGTCCTGACTTTC
>TRBJ2-2|-|TRBV3-1/TRBV3-2|-
CASSQDEGGKLFF
TGTGCCAGCAGCCAAGACGAGGGGGGCAAGCTGTTTTTT
>TRBJ1-6|-|TRBV2|-
CASTGQYGIPLHF
TGTGCCAGCACAGGGCAGTATGGGATTCCCCTCCACTTT
>TRBJ1-1|TRBD1|TRBV25-1|few
CASRGQGEGTEAFF
TGTGCCAGCAGGGGACAGGGGGAAGGCACTGAAGCTTTCTTT
>TRBJ1-4|-|TRBV19|-
CASSTQIRKGKLFF
TGTGCCAGTAGTACACAGATAAGAAAGGGAAAACTGTTTTTT
>TRBJ1-2|-|TRBV6-6|-
CASSYSSHSYGYTF
TGTGCCAGCAGTTACAGCAGCCATAGCTATGGCTACACCTTC
>TRBJ1-2|-|TRBV12-3/TRBV12-4|-
CASSLRVNYGYTF
TGTGCCAGCAGTTTAAGGGTCAACTATGGCTACACCTTC
>TRBJ2-2|-|TRBV13|-
CASNFWGTTGELFF
TGTGCCAGCAACTTCTGGGGAACCACCGGGGAGCTGTTTTTT
>TRBJ2-2|TRBD1|TRBV30|-
CAWSVLSGGSGELFF
TGTGCCTGGAGTGTACTGTCAGGGGGCTCGGGGGAGCTGTTTTTT
>TRBJ2-7|-|TRBV6-5|-
CASSYSLTAGEQYF
TGTGCCAGCAGTTACTCATTGACGGCGGGGGAGCAGTACTTC
>TRBJ2-5|-|TRBV25-1|once
CASSDPRTIQETQYF
TGTGCCAGCAGTGACCCAAGGACGATCCAAGAGACCCAGTACTTC
>TRBJ2-7|-|TRBV25-1|few
CASSDRTYEQYF
TGTGCCAGCAGTGACAGAACCTACGAGCAGTACTTC
>TRBJ1-2|TRBD1|TRBV5-1|-
CASSGSTGDYGYTF
TGCGCCAGCAGCGGATCAACAGGGGACTATGGCTACACCTTC
>TRBJ2-7|TRBD1|TRBV9|-
CASSLGQGTYEQYF
TGTGCCAGCAGCCTAGGACAGGGGACCTACGAGCAGTACTTC
>TRBJ1-5|TRBD1|TRBV24-1|-
CATHDRGLSQPQHF
TGTGCCACCCACGACAGGGGGCTGTCTCAGCCCCAGCATTTT
>TRBJ1-3|-|TRBV5-4|-
CASSWGPGNTIYF
TGTGCCAGCAGCTGGGGGCCTGGAAACACCATATATTTT
>TRBJ2-1|-|TRBV11-2|-
CASSSLLGRVNEQFF
TGTGCCAGCAGCTCGCTATTGGGCAGGGTGAATGAGCAGTTCTTC
>TRBJ2-7|TRBD1|TRBV5-1|-
CASSPGWDSSYEQYF
TGCGCCAGCAGCCCAGGGTGGGACAGCTCCTACGAGCAGTACTTC
>TRBJ2-7|-|TRBV10-3|-
CAISESTRARAYEQYF
TGTGCCATCAGTGAGTCGACGAGGGCGAGAGCCTACGAGCAGTACTTC
>TRBJ2-7|TRBD1|TRBV7-9|-
CASSTDRGSYEQYF
TGTGCCAGCAGCACTGACAGGGGTTCCTACGAGCAGTACTTC